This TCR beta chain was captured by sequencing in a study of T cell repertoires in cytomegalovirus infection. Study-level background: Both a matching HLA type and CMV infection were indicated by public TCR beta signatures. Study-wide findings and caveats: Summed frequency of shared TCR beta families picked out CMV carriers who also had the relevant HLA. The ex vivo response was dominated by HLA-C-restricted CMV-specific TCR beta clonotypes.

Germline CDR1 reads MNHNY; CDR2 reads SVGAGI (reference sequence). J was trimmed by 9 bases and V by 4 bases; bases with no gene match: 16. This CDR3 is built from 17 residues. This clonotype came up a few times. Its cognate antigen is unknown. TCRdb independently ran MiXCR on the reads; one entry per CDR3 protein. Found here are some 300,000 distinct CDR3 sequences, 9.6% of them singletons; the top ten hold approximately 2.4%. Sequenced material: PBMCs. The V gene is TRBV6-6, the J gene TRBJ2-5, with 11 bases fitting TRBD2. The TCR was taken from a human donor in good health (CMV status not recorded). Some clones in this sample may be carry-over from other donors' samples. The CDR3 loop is CASSSPLVAGGFGSQYF. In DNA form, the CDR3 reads TGTGCCAGCAGTTCCCCCCTGGTAGCGGGGGGGTTTGGTTCCCAGTACTTC.